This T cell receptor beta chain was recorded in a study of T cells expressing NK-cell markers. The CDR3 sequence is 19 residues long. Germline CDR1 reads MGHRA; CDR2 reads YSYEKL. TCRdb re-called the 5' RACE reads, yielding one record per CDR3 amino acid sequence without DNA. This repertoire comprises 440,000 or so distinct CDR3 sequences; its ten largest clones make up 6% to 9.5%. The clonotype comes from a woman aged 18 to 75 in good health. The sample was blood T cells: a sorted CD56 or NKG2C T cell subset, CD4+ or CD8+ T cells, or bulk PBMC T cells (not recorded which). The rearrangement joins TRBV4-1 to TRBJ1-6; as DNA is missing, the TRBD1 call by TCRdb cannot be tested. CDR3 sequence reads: CASSQGAATKNWGNSPLHF.